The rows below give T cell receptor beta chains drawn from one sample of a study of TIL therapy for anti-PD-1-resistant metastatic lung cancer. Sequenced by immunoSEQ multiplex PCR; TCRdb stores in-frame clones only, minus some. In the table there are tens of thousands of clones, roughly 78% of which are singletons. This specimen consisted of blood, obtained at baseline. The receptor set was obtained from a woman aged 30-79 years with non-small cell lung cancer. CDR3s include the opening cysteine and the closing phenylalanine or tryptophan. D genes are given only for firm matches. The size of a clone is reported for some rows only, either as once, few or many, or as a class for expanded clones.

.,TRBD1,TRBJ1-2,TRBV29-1,CSVDPLTGGSGGYTF,TGCAGCGTTGACCCCCTTACAGGGGGCTCAGGTGGCTACACCTTC
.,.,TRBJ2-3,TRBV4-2,CASSQEGGDTSTDTQYF,TGTGCCAGCAGCCAAGAAGGGGGGGATACTAGCACAGATACGCAGTATTTT
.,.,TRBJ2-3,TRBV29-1,CSVDGDLGTQTTDTQYF,TGCAGCGTTGATGGGGATCTCGGGACCCAAACCACAGATACGCAGTATTTT
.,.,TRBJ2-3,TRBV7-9,CASSFMASTDTQYF,TGTGCCAGCAGCTTTATGGCGAGCACAGATACGCAGTATTTT
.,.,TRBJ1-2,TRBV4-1,CASSQGNAPNNYGYTF,TGCGCCAGCAGCCAAGGGAACGCGCCTAATAACTATGGCTACACCTTC
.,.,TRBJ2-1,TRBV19,CASSIRRTEHNEQFF,TGTGCCAGTAGTATAAGGCGCACGGAACACAATGAGCAGTTCTTC
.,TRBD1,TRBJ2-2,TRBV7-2,CASSPRGTGERTGELFF,TGTGCCAGCAGCCCTCGCGGGACAGGGGAGCGAACCGGGGAGCTGTTTTTT
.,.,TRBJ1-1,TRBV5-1,CASSLGQSGTEAFF,TGCGCCAGCAGCTTGGGACAGTCGGGCACTGAAGCTTTCTTT
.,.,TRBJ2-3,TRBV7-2,CASSFSSTDTQYF,TGTGCCAGCAGCTTTAGCAGCACAGATACGCAGTATTTT
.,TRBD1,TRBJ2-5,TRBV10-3,CAISGQGLETQYF,TGTGCCATCAGTGGACAGGGGTTGGAGACCCAGTACTTC
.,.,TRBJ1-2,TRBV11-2,CASSLAESGYTF,TGTGCCAGCAGTCTAGCGGAAAGCGGCTACACCTTC
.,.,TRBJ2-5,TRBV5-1,CASSLLSIQETQYF,TGCGCCAGCAGCTTGTTAAGTATACAAGAGACCCAGTACTTC
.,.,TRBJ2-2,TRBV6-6,CASRKGAGGELFF,TGTGCCAGCAGAAAAGGGGCGGGCGGGGAGCTGTTTTTT
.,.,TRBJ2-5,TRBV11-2,CASSFQVTSQETQYF,TGTGCCAGCAGCTTCCAAGTTACCAGCCAAGAGACCCAGTACTTC
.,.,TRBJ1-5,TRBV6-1,CASLTYSNQPQHF,TGTGCCAGCCTTACATATAGCAATCAGCCCCAGCATTTT
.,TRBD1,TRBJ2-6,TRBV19,CASSTPGTGDSGANVLTF,TGTGCCAGTAGTACTCCCGGGACAGGGGATTCTGGGGCCAACGTCCTGACTTTC
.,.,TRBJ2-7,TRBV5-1,CASSLYTGMASYEQYF,TGCGCCAGCAGCTTGTATACGGGTATGGCCTCCTACGAGCAGTACTTC
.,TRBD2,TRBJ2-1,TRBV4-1,CASSQVAGGPFNEQFF,TGCGCCAGCAGCCAAGTCGCGGGAGGGCCGTTCAATGAGCAGTTCTTC
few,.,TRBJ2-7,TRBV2,CASSGLGEQYF,TGTGCCAGCAGTGGTCTTGGGGAGCAGTACTTC
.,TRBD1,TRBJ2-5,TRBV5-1,CASSSSTGPLETQYF,TGCGCCAGCAGCTCTTCGACAGGGCCACTCGAGACCCAGTACTTC
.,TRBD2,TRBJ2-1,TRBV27,CASSLWASGYNEQFF,TGTGCCAGCAGTTTATGGGCTAGCGGATACAATGAGCAGTTCTTC
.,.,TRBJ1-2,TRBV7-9,CASNRDGYGYTF,TGTGCCTCCAACCGGGACGGCTATGGCTACACCTTC
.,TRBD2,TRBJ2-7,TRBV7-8,CASSLGDYDYEQYF,TGTGCCAGCAGCTTAGGGGACTATGACTACGAGCAGTACTTC
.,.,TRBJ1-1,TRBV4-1,CASSQVTDDRTEAFF,TGCGCCAGCAGCCAAGTTACAGATGATCGTACTGAAGCTTTCTTT
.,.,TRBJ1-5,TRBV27,CASSQMTGQIQPQHF,TGTGCCAGCAGCCAAATGACAGGACAGATCCAGCCCCAGCATTTT
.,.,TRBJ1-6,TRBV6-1,CASGTVDNSPLHF,TGTGCCAGCGGAACCGTGGATAATTCACCCCTCCACTTT
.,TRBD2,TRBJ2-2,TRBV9,CASSRRLARDTGELFF,TGTGCCAGCAGCCGTAGACTAGCACGTGACACCGGGGAGCTGTTTTTT
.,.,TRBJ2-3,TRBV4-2,CASSQDWVAASTDTQYF,TGTGCCAGCAGCCAAGATTGGGTAGCTGCGAGCACAGATACGCAGTATTTT
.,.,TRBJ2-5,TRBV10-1,CASSERGRETQYF,TGCGCCAGCAGTGAACGGGGTCGGGAGACCCAGTACTTC
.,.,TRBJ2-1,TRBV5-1,CASSLFVGTYNEQFF,TGCGCCAGCAGCTTATTTGTGGGGACCTACAATGAGCAGTTCTTC
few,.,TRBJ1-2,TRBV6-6,CASSIPQGGYGYTF,TGTGCCAGCAGTATACCTCAGGGAGGCTATGGCTACACCTTC
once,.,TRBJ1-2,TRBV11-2,CASSSIRGVGNSYTF,TGTGCCAGCAGCTCCATCAGGGGAGTTGGGAATAGCTACACCTTC
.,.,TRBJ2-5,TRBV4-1,CASSQSTKETQYF,TGCGCCAGCAGCCAATCGACAAAAGAGACCCAGTACTTC
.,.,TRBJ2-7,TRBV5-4,CASSLEGREQYF,TGTGCCAGCAGCTTGGAGGGGAGGGAGCAGTACTTC
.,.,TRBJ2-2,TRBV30,CAWSYRDTGELFF,TGTGCCTGGAGTTACCGGGACACCGGGGAGCTGTTTTTT
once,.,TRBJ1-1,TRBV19,CASSTAGQTLNTEAFF,TGTGCCAGTAGTACCGCCGGACAGACCCTGAACACTGAAGCTTTCTTT
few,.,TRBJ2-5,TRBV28,CASSPPSQETQYF,TGTGCCAGCAGTCCTCCCTCCCAAGAGACCCAGTACTTC
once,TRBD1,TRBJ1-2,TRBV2,CASSVTGVDGYTF,TGTGCCAGCAGTGTTACAGGGGTTGATGGCTACACCTTC
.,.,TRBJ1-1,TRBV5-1,CASSPLTGWDTEAFF,TGCGCCAGCAGTCCACTTACAGGGTGGGACACTGAAGCTTTCTTT
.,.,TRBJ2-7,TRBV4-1,CASSQVSRWGEQYF,TGCGCCAGCAGCCAAGTGAGCAGATGGGGCGAGCAGTACTTC
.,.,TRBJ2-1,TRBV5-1,CASSLLSGTYNEQFF,TGCGCCAGCAGCCTGCTATCGGGAACCTACAATGAGCAGTTCTTC
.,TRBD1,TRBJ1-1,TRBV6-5,CATKSGDRSEAFF,TGTGCCACCAAGTCCGGGGACAGGAGTGAAGCTTTCTTT
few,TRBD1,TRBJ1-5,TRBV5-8,CASSYGTGGNQPQHF,TGTGCCAGCAGCTACGGGACAGGGGGCAATCAGCCCCAGCATTTT
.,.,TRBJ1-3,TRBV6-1,CASSAHRAPGNTIYF,TGTGCCAGCAGTGCCCACAGGGCTCCCGGAAACACCATATATTTT
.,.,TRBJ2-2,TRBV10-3,CAISVGGFTGELFF,TGTGCCATCAGTGTAGGAGGATTCACCGGGGAGCTGTTTTTT
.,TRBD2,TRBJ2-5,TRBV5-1,CASSPGGGETQYF,TGCGCCAGCAGCCCTGGGGGGGGAGAGACCCAGTACTTC
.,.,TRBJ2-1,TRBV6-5,CASSYSPSESEQFF,TGTGCCAGCAGTTACTCTCCTAGCGAGAGTGAGCAGTTCTTC
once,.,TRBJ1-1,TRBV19,CASKARNTEAFF,TGTGCCAGTAAGGCGAGGAACACTGAAGCTTTCTTT
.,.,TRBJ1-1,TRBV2,CAAGRGLRTEAFF,TGTGCCGCCGGCCGGGGTTTACGCACTGAAGCTTTCTTT
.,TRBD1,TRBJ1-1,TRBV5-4,CASSFLTGGSQTFF,TGTGCCAGCAGCTTCTTGACAGGGGGCTCCCAAACTTTCTTT
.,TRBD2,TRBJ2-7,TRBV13,CASSLGLAGGNYEQYF,TGTGCCAGCAGCCTGGGACTAGCGGGGGGGAACTACGAGCAGTACTTC
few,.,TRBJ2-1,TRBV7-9,CASSLGGSGNEQFF,TGTGCCAGCAGCTTAGGGGGTAGCGGCAATGAGCAGTTCTTC